These T cell receptor beta chains were read from a single sample in a study of blood T cell repertoires in COVID-19. The protocol was immunoSEQ multiplex PCR, while the TCRdb copy is restricted to in-frame clones and leaves out a portion. The repertoire holds roughly 110,000 clones, with roughly 85% as singletons. The sample consisted of peripheral blood. These TCRs come from a man aged 35 to 55 with acute or convalescent COVID-19. CDR3s include the opening cysteine and the closing phenylalanine or tryptophan. Each record gives: clone size, D gene, J gene, V gene, CDR3 protein, CDR3 DNA. The D gene is left open where the match is weak. Only some rows state a clone size, as once, few, many or a class for expanded clones.

clone size: NA
D gene: NA
J gene: TRBJ1-2
V gene: TRBV3-1/TRBV3-2
CDR3 protein: CASSHTHRANYGYTF
CDR3 DNA: TGTGCCAGCAGCCATACCCACCGAGCTAACTATGGCTACACCTTC

clone size: NA
D gene: NA
J gene: TRBJ2-5
V gene: TRBV23-1
CDR3 protein: CASSPVAQPYQETQYF
CDR3 DNA: TGCGCCAGCAGTCCAGTAGCTCAGCCGTACCAAGAGACCCAGTACTTC

clone size: NA
D gene: NA
J gene: TRBJ2-7
V gene: TRBV30
CDR3 protein: CAWSGDFRLEQYF
CDR3 DNA: TGTGCCTGGAGTGGAGATTTCCGCCTCGAGCAGTACTTC

clone size: once
D gene: NA
J gene: TRBJ1-4
V gene: TRBV7-9
CDR3 protein: CASGRGYSNEKLFF
CDR3 DNA: TGTGCCAGTGGAAGGGGGTATTCCAATGAAAAACTGTTTTTT

clone size: NA
D gene: TRBD2
J gene: TRBJ2-5
V gene: TRBV7-3
CDR3 protein: CASSLRTSGEETQYF
CDR3 DNA: TGTGCCAGCAGTTTAAGGACTAGCGGGGAAGAGACCCAGTACTTC

clone size: NA
D gene: NA
J gene: TRBJ2-2
V gene: TRBV7-2
CDR3 protein: CASSTQVATGELFF
CDR3 DNA: TGTGCCAGCAGCACTCAGGTAGCGACCGGGGAGCTGTTTTTT

clone size: NA
D gene: TRBD1
J gene: TRBJ1-5
V gene: TRBV2
CDR3 protein: CASLRDRGSNQPQHF
CDR3 DNA: TGTGCCAGCCTTCGGGACAGGGGTAGCAATCAGCCCCAGCATTTT

clone size: NA
D gene: NA
J gene: TRBJ2-5
V gene: TRBV7-6
CDR3 protein: CASSLEGRENQETQYF
CDR3 DNA: TGTGCCAGCAGCTTAGAAGGCAGGGAAAACCAAGAGACCCAGTACTTC

clone size: NA
D gene: TRBD2
J gene: TRBJ2-1
V gene: TRBV7-2
CDR3 protein: CASSLEVGLAGNEQFF
CDR3 DNA: TGTGCCAGCAGCTTAGAGGTGGGACTAGCAGGCAATGAGCAGTTCTTC

clone size: NA
D gene: TRBD1
J gene: TRBJ1-2
V gene: TRBV27
CDR3 protein: CASSLRQGNYGYTF
CDR3 DNA: TGTGCCAGCAGTTTACGACAGGGTAACTATGGCTACACCTTC

clone size: NA
D gene: NA
J gene: TRBJ2-1
V gene: TRBV27
CDR3 protein: CASSRQVWGDEQFF
CDR3 DNA: TGTGCCAGCAGTCGACAGGTCTGGGGTGATGAGCAGTTCTTC

clone size: few
D gene: NA
J gene: TRBJ2-3
V gene: TRBV6-2/TRBV6-3
CDR3 protein: CASSYGDTTDTQYF
CDR3 DNA: TGTGCCAGCAGTTATGGTGACACTACAGATACGCAGTATTTT

clone size: NA
D gene: TRBD2
J gene: TRBJ2-3
V gene: TRBV18
CDR3 protein: CASSPPWGLAGADTQYF
CDR3 DNA: TGTGCCAGCTCACCACCGTGGGGACTAGCGGGGGCCGATACGCAGTATTTT

clone size: NA
D gene: TRBD1
J gene: TRBJ1-6
V gene: TRBV4-2
CDR3 protein: CASSQGPGQGFGSPLHF
CDR3 DNA: TGTGCCAGCAGCCAAGGCCCGGGACAGGGCTTTGGATCACCCCTCCACTTT

clone size: NA
D gene: TRBD1
J gene: TRBJ1-6
V gene: TRBV7-2
CDR3 protein: CASSPRARGTGNNSPLHF
CDR3 DNA: TGTGCCAGCAGCCCCAGGGCCAGGGGGACGGGGAATAATTCACCCCTCCACTTT

clone size: NA
D gene: TRBD2
J gene: TRBJ2-5
V gene: TRBV27
CDR3 protein: CASTLTSGGAETQYF
CDR3 DNA: TGTGCCAGCACCCTGACTAGCGGGGGGGCGGAGACCCAGTACTTC

clone size: NA
D gene: NA
J gene: TRBJ1-1
V gene: TRBV10-1
CDR3 protein: CASSDPQGGAFF
CDR3 DNA: TGCGCCAGCAGTGACCCCCAGGGTGGGGCTTTCTTT

clone size: NA
D gene: NA
J gene: TRBJ1-6
V gene: TRBV7-2
CDR3 protein: CASSLDRVALHF
CDR3 DNA: TGTGCCAGCAGCTTAGACAGGGTAGCCCTCCACTTT

clone size: NA
D gene: TRBD1
J gene: TRBJ2-5
V gene: TRBV6-6
CDR3 protein: CASSISGTGLETQYF
CDR3 DNA: TGTGCCAGCAGTATATCCGGGACAGGGCTAGAGACCCAGTACTTC

clone size: NA
D gene: NA
J gene: TRBJ1-6
V gene: TRBV4-2
CDR3 protein: CASSQDPLSSSYNSPLHF
CDR3 DNA: TGTGCCAGCAGCCAAGATCCCCTGTCGAGCTCCTATAATTCACCCCTCCACTTT

clone size: NA
D gene: TRBD2
J gene: TRBJ2-1
V gene: TRBV19
CDR3 protein: CASSIPLTSGGYNEQFF
CDR3 DNA: TGTGCCAGTAGTATACCCTTGACTAGCGGGGGGTACAATGAGCAGTTCTTC

clone size: few
D gene: NA
J gene: TRBJ1-1
V gene: TRBV30
CDR3 protein: CAWSQPGLSNTEAFF
CDR3 DNA: TGTGCCTGGAGTCAACCGGGACTCTCGAACACTGAAGCTTTCTTT